Listed below are T cell receptor beta chains from one sample, sequenced in a study of cytomegalovirus exposure and HLA in healthy donors. The method was immunoSEQ multiplex PCR; TCRdb's version includes in-frame clones alone and lacks a portion of them. The data contain 160,000 or so clones, approximately 81% of them singletons. The sequencing input was PBMCs. The receptors here all came from a female donor in good health and CMV-seronegative. Both conserved end residues are part of each CDR3. Fields, in order: J gene, V gene, D gene, clone size, CDR3 protein, CDR3 DNA. The D gene is left open where the match is weak. The size of a clone is reported for some rows only, either as once, few or many, or as a class for expanded clones.

j_gene: TRBJ1-5; v_gene: TRBV30; d_gene: NA; abundance: NA; CDR3aa: CAWSGTAYSNQPQHF; CDR3nt: TGTGCCTGGAGTGGTACAGCATATAGCAATCAGCCCCAGCATTTT
j_gene: TRBJ2-3; v_gene: TRBV11-2; d_gene: TRBD2; abundance: NA; CDR3aa: CASSLDLRTSGRFTDTQYF; CDR3nt: TGTGCCAGCAGCTTAGATCTGCGGACTAGCGGGCGGTTCACAGATACGCAGTATTTT
j_gene: TRBJ2-4; v_gene: TRBV2; d_gene: TRBD1; abundance: NA; CDR3aa: CASEASVNRGRTKNIQYF; CDR3nt: TGTGCCAGCGAAGCATCGGTAAACAGGGGGCGGACCAAAAACATTCAGTACTTC
j_gene: TRBJ1-4; v_gene: TRBV4-1; d_gene: NA; abundance: NA; CDR3aa: CASSQFQGLGTNEKLFF; CDR3nt: TGCGCCAGCAGCCAATTTCAGGGTTTGGGAACTAATGAAAAACTGTTTTTT
j_gene: TRBJ2-7; v_gene: TRBV7-9; d_gene: TRBD1; abundance: NA; CDR3aa: CASSLDRGSSNEQYF; CDR3nt: TGTGCCAGCAGCTTAGACAGGGGCTCGTCTAACGAGCAGTACTTC
j_gene: TRBJ2-7; v_gene: TRBV28; d_gene: TRBD1; abundance: NA; CDR3aa: CASSGQGPYEQYF; CDR3nt: TGTGCCAGCAGTGGACAGGGGCCCTACGAGCAGTACTTC
j_gene: TRBJ2-3; v_gene: TRBV5-3; d_gene: NA; abundance: NA; CDR3aa: CARTTSSLSTDTQYF; CDR3nt: TGTGCCAGGACGACTAGTAGTCTTTCCACAGATACGCAGTATTTT
j_gene: TRBJ1-2; v_gene: TRBV19; d_gene: TRBD1; abundance: NA; CDR3aa: CASNHRGENYGYTF; CDR3nt: TGTGCCAGTAATCACAGGGGCGAGAACTATGGCTACACCTTC
j_gene: TRBJ2-7; v_gene: TRBV23-1; d_gene: TRBD1; abundance: NA; CDR3aa: CASSPRTGGHEQYF; CDR3nt: TGCGCCAGCAGTCCCCGGACAGGGGGGCACGAGCAGTACTTC
j_gene: TRBJ2-3; v_gene: TRBV6-4; d_gene: TRBD2; abundance: NA; CDR3aa: CATARGGNGGDTQYF; CDR3nt: TGTGCCACCGCTCGGGGGGGGAATGGTGGAGATACGCAGTATTTT
j_gene: TRBJ2-7; v_gene: TRBV19; d_gene: NA; abundance: NA; CDR3aa: CASSIAAGPPYEQYF; CDR3nt: TGTGCCAGTAGTATAGCGGCGGGGCCTCCCTACGAGCAGTACTTC
j_gene: TRBJ2-7; v_gene: TRBV5-3; d_gene: TRBD2; abundance: NA; CDR3aa: CARSTRTSGGYRLGEQYF; CDR3nt: TGTGCCAGAAGCACGCGGACTAGCGGGGGATACCGTCTAGGGGAGCAGTACTTC
j_gene: TRBJ2-3; v_gene: TRBV19; d_gene: NA; abundance: NA; CDR3aa: CASSMRRPADTQYF; CDR3nt: TGTGCCAGTAGTATGAGGAGACCAGCAGATACGCAGTATTTT
j_gene: TRBJ2-6; v_gene: TRBV15; d_gene: NA; abundance: NA; CDR3aa: CATSSRSPGAHLSGANVLTF; CDR3nt: TGTGCCACCAGCAGCAGGTCCCCTGGGGCCCATCTCTCTGGGGCCAACGTCCTGACTTTC
j_gene: TRBJ2-5; v_gene: TRBV7-2; d_gene: TRBD2; abundance: NA; CDR3aa: CASSSASGLWETQYF; CDR3nt: TGTGCCAGCAGTTCGGCTAGCGGGTTGTGGGAGACCCAGTACTTC
j_gene: TRBJ1-1; v_gene: TRBV5-1; d_gene: NA; abundance: NA; CDR3aa: CASSLRVQGPGEAFF; CDR3nt: TGCGCCAGCAGCTTGAGGGTTCAGGGGCCCGGTGAAGCTTTCTTT
j_gene: TRBJ1-2; v_gene: TRBV7-2; d_gene: TRBD1; abundance: NA; CDR3aa: CASTDRTGFYGYTF; CDR3nt: TGTGCCAGCACGGACCGGACAGGGTTCTATGGCTACACCTTC
j_gene: TRBJ1-6; v_gene: TRBV10-1; d_gene: TRBD1; abundance: NA; CDR3aa: CASSESLDRGSVLHF; CDR3nt: TGCGCCAGCAGTGAGTCGCTTGACAGGGGATCGGTCCTCCACTTT
j_gene: TRBJ1-5; v_gene: TRBV29-1; d_gene: NA; abundance: NA; CDR3aa: CSVEDRRGGPQHF; CDR3nt: TGCAGCGTTGAAGATCGGCGGGGTGGGCCCCAGCATTTT
j_gene: TRBJ2-7; v_gene: TRBV13; d_gene: NA; abundance: NA; CDR3aa: CASSSRQEGFPLNEQYF; CDR3nt: TGTGCCAGCAGCTCGAGGCAGGAGGGATTCCCTTTGAACGAGCAGTACTTC
j_gene: TRBJ1-2; v_gene: TRBV4-3; d_gene: NA; abundance: few; CDR3aa: CASSPRPGVNYGYTF; CDR3nt: TGCGCCAGCAGCCCGCGACCGGGGGTTAACTATGGCTACACCTTC
j_gene: TRBJ1-6; v_gene: TRBV6-5; d_gene: TRBD1; abundance: NA; CDR3aa: CASSTWTGKSSPLHF; CDR3nt: TGTGCCAGCAGTACCTGGACAGGGAAGAGTTCACCCCTCCACTTT
j_gene: TRBJ2-5; v_gene: TRBV29-1; d_gene: NA; abundance: NA; CDR3aa: CSVGVSGVSQYF; CDR3nt: TGCAGCGTGGGGGTGTCGGGAGTGTCCCAGTACTTC
j_gene: TRBJ1-4; v_gene: TRBV7-2; d_gene: NA; abundance: NA; CDR3aa: CASSLTPLHNEKLFF; CDR3nt: TGTGCCAGCAGCTTAACCCCACTGCACAATGAAAAACTGTTTTTT
j_gene: TRBJ2-2; v_gene: TRBV28; d_gene: NA; abundance: once; CDR3aa: CASSLYLGINTGELFF; CDR3nt: TGTGCCAGCAGTTTATATCTCGGGATTAACACCGGGGAGCTGTTTTTT
j_gene: TRBJ2-3; v_gene: TRBV7-2; d_gene: TRBD2; abundance: NA; CDR3aa: CASSLLAGVPDTQYF; CDR3nt: TGTGCCAGCAGCTTACTAGCGGGAGTACCAGATACGCAGTATTTT
j_gene: TRBJ1-4; v_gene: TRBV7-9; d_gene: NA; abundance: NA; CDR3aa: CASSLGGGTANEKLFF; CDR3nt: TGTGCCAGCAGCTTAGGAGGGGGTACAGCTAATGAAAAACTGTTTTTT
j_gene: TRBJ2-1; v_gene: TRBV7-3; d_gene: NA; abundance: NA; CDR3aa: CASSSGRRSSYNEQFF; CDR3nt: TGTGCCAGCAGCTCCGGTCGGCGGAGCTCCTACAATGAGCAGTTCTTC
j_gene: TRBJ1-5; v_gene: TRBV7-2; d_gene: NA; abundance: few; CDR3aa: CASSSGINNQPQHF; CDR3nt: TGTGCCAGCAGCTCAGGAATAAACAATCAGCCCCAGCATTTT
j_gene: TRBJ2-5; v_gene: TRBV19; d_gene: NA; abundance: once; CDR3aa: CASSIGYGETQYF; CDR3nt: TGTGCCAGTAGTATTGGCTACGGGGAGACCCAGTACTTC
j_gene: TRBJ2-1; v_gene: TRBV6-1; d_gene: NA; abundance: NA; CDR3aa: CASSISNNEQFF; CDR3nt: TGTGCCAGCAGTATTAGCAACAATGAGCAGTTCTTC
j_gene: TRBJ1-1; v_gene: TRBV12-5; d_gene: TRBD1; abundance: NA; CDR3aa: CASGTATGEAFF; CDR3nt: TGTGCTAGTGGTACGGCGACAGGGGAAGCTTTCTTT
j_gene: TRBJ2-1; v_gene: TRBV7-3; d_gene: TRBD2; abundance: NA; CDR3aa: CASSPRTSGIISYNEQFF; CDR3nt: TGTGCCAGCAGCCCTCGGACTAGCGGGATTATCTCCTACAATGAGCAGTTCTTC
j_gene: TRBJ2-7; v_gene: TRBV7-2; d_gene: NA; abundance: NA; CDR3aa: CASSPRDSSYEQYF; CDR3nt: TGTGCCAGCAGCCCGCGGGACAGCTCCTACGAGCAGTACTTC
j_gene: TRBJ1-2; v_gene: TRBV6-5; d_gene: NA; abundance: NA; CDR3aa: CASSQSSRSGYTF; CDR3nt: TGTGCCAGCAGCCAATCCTCGCGGAGTGGCTACACCTTC
j_gene: TRBJ2-2; v_gene: TRBV7-8; d_gene: TRBD1; abundance: NA; CDR3aa: CASSPPGQGAGELFF; CDR3nt: TGTGCCAGCAGCCCGCCGGGACAGGGGGCTGGGGAGCTGTTTTTT
j_gene: TRBJ1-5; v_gene: TRBV15; d_gene: NA; abundance: NA; CDR3aa: CATSRQSGQRPQHF; CDR3nt: TGTGCCACCAGCAGACAGAGCGGACAGCGGCCCCAGCATTTT
j_gene: TRBJ2-6; v_gene: TRBV21-1; d_gene: NA; abundance: NA; CDR3aa: CARGRDRFSGANVLTF; CDR3nt: TGTGCCAGAGGCCGGGACAGGTTCTCTGGGGCCAACGTCCTGACTTTC
j_gene: TRBJ2-1; v_gene: TRBV7-3; d_gene: NA; abundance: NA; CDR3aa: CASSLSGRAGEQFF; CDR3nt: TGTGCCAGCAGCTTAAGTGGCAGGGCCGGTGAGCAGTTCTTC
j_gene: TRBJ2-7; v_gene: TRBV4-1; d_gene: TRBD2; abundance: NA; CDR3aa: CASTPNNLAGKTYEQYF; CDR3nt: TGCGCCAGCACCCCAAACAACCTAGCGGGAAAGACCTACGAGCAGTACTTC
j_gene: TRBJ2-1; v_gene: TRBV10-3; d_gene: TRBD2; abundance: few; CDR3aa: CAISDRSGSRGEQFF; CDR3nt: TGTGCCATCAGTGATCGGAGCGGGAGTAGGGGCGAGCAGTTCTTC
j_gene: TRBJ2-1; v_gene: TRBV4-3; d_gene: NA; abundance: NA; CDR3aa: CASSPETTTGTVYNEQFF; CDR3nt: TGCGCCAGCAGCCCCGAAACCACCACCGGGACTGTATACAATGAGCAGTTCTTC
j_gene: TRBJ1-1; v_gene: TRBV4-3; d_gene: NA; abundance: once; CDR3aa: CASSQDLKGGVNTEAFF; CDR3nt: TGCGCCAGCAGCCAAGATCTAAAGGGAGGCGTGAACACTGAAGCTTTCTTT
j_gene: TRBJ2-2; v_gene: TRBV30; d_gene: NA; abundance: NA; CDR3aa: CAGTSAETGELFF; CDR3nt: TGTGCCGGTACATCGGCGGAAACCGGGGAGCTGTTTTTT
j_gene: TRBJ1-3; v_gene: TRBV7-2; d_gene: TRBD1; abundance: once; CDR3aa: CASSLTGGAGNTIYF; CDR3nt: TGTGCCAGCAGCTTAACAGGGGGCGCTGGAAACACCATATATTTT
j_gene: TRBJ1-6; v_gene: TRBV6-6; d_gene: TRBD1; abundance: NA; CDR3aa: CASRSGTDNSPLHF; CDR3nt: TGTGCCAGCAGGTCAGGGACAGATAATTCACCCCTCCACTTT
j_gene: TRBJ1-1; v_gene: TRBV27; d_gene: NA; abundance: NA; CDR3aa: CASSLMVHAGTEAFF; CDR3nt: TGTGCCAGCAGTTTAATGGTTCATGCGGGCACTGAAGCTTTCTTT
j_gene: TRBJ1-6; v_gene: TRBV27; d_gene: NA; abundance: NA; CDR3aa: CASRDPGLYNSPLHF; CDR3nt: TGTGCCAGCCGAGACCCGGGTCTCTATAATTCACCCCTCCACTTT
j_gene: TRBJ1-1; v_gene: TRBV20-1; d_gene: NA; abundance: few; CDR3aa: CSAIPGTEAFF; CDR3nt: TGCAGTGCTATACCCGGCACTGAAGCTTTCTTT
j_gene: TRBJ2-1; v_gene: TRBV29-1; d_gene: TRBD1; abundance: few; CDR3aa: CSVAGTEGLFVSYNEQFF; CDR3nt: TGCAGCGTTGCCGGGACAGAAGGTTTGTTCGTATCCTACAATGAGCAGTTCTTC
j_gene: TRBJ2-5; v_gene: TRBV9; d_gene: TRBD2; abundance: NA; CDR3aa: CASSAGLAGRQETQYF; CDR3nt: TGTGCCAGCAGCGCGGGACTAGCGGGACGCCAAGAGACCCAGTACTTC